This TCR beta chain emerged from a study of cytomegalovirus exposure and HLA in healthy donors. Across the whole study: Of the donors genotyped, some 400 in all, over 80% fell in the Caucasian-associated ancestry cluster.

It was with 60 Vbeta and 13 Jbeta primers that the PCR ran. Sequencing was performed with immunoSEQ multiplex PCR; in TCRdb, only in-frame clones are kept and a portion is missing. The profile shows roughly 170,000 clones, around 78% of them singletons. This clone was seen more than once but under ten times. Germline loops: CDR1 SGDLS, CDR2 YYNGEE. The CDR3 totals 13 residues. The germline V and J ends were trimmed by 4 bases and 0 bases, with 8 bases remaining between them. Sequencing was carried out using PBMCs. The gene calls are TRBV9 and TRBJ2-7; perhaps TRBD2 as D (6 bases). This receptor was taken from a woman in her fifties or sixties in good health and CMV-seropositive. CDR3 sequence (DNA): TGTGCCAGCAGCCCGCGGGACTCCTACGAGCAGTACTTC. This sequence encodes CASSPRDSYEQYF.